The rows below give T cell receptor beta chains drawn from one sample of a study of T cell clonotyping in hematopoietic cell transplantation. The data were produced by immunoSEQ multiplex PCR, yet TCRdb's version contains in-frame clones alone and is incomplete. This table holds around 28,000 clones, about 92% found once. The source was peripheral blood mononuclear cells, collected before stem cell transplant. The receptors shown here come from a man aged 50-59 years with acute myeloid leukemia. Some clones in this sample may be carry-over from other donors' samples. CDR3s include the opening cysteine and the closing phenylalanine or tryptophan. The D gene is left open where the match is weak. Clone size, where shown, is once, few, many, or a class for clones that have expanded.

>NA|TRBV28|TRBJ2-7|NA
TGTGCCAGCACCTTGCCGCAACCAGGGGTGCAGTACTTC
CASTLPQPGVQYF
>NA|TRBV7-9|TRBJ1-2|TRBD1
TGTGCCAGCAGCTTATCAGGGGGCCATGGCTACACCTTC
CASSLSGGHGYTF
>once|TRBV28|TRBJ1-2|NA
TGTGCCAGCAGTTTAAGGAACTATGGCTACACCTTC
CASSLRNYGYTF
>once|TRBV18|TRBJ1-5|NA
TGTGCCAGCTCTCAGGGCTATAGCAATCAGCCCCAGCATTTT
CASSQGYSNQPQHF
>NA|TRBV11-2|TRBJ1-6|NA
TGTGCCAGCAGCTTAGAGTTAAATTCACCCCTCCACTTT
CASSLELNSPLHF
>once|TRBV2|TRBJ2-5|NA
TGTGCCAGCAGCAAGGACCAAGAGACCCAGTACTTC
CASSKDQETQYF
>NA|TRBV6-1|TRBJ1-2|NA
TGTGCCAGCAGTCCCAACAGGGAAGGCTACACCTTC
CASSPNREGYTF
>NA|TRBV7-6|TRBJ1-2|TRBD1
TGTGCCAGCAGCTTAGGAAGAACAGGGGATGGCTACACCTTC
CASSLGRTGDGYTF
>NA|TRBV2|TRBJ2-3|NA
TGTGCCAGCAGAAAGGGTGAGGAGACAGATACGCAGTATTTT
CASRKGEETDTQYF
>NA|TRBV6-5|TRBJ1-4|NA
TGTGCCAGCAGTTACTCGAGCTTGACTGTGTGGGAAAAACTGTTTTTT
CASSYSSLTVWEKLFF